The 28 T cell receptor beta chains reported below all come from one sample, sequenced in a study of CD8 T cell repertoires and HIV-1 epitope variants. For these TCRs, the target antigens are not known. Method: immunoSEQ multiplex PCR; TCRdb's copy keeps in-frame clones and lacks some. The data hold thousands of clones, with roughly 70% observed a single time. The specimen was cultured CD8+ T cells derived from PBMCs. These receptor sequences come from a male donor with HIV.

The rearrangement uses TRBV18 and TRBJ2-3, with 10 positions matching TRBD1. V shed 5 bases and J 1 base; nucleotides not matched to a gene: 3. The CDR3 is 15 residues long. The germline V gene has CDR1 KGHSH and CDR2 LQKENI. The CDR3 DNA sequence: TGTGCCAGCTCAGACAGGGGGCGGGGCACAGATACGCAGTATTTT. This translates into CASSDRGRGTDTQYF.

The chain has TRBV7-2 and TRBJ2-7; D is possibly TRBD2 (6 bases). V was trimmed by 5 bases and J by 2 bases, leaving 13 bases between them. The CDR3 length is 14 residues. Looked up from germline, CDR1 is SGHTA and CDR2 is FQGNSA. The CDR3 region has the DNA TGTGCCAGCAGCCCGGGACTGGGAACCTACGAGCAGTACTTC. Its translation is CASSPGLGTYEQYF.

The chain carries TRBV5-6 and TRBJ1-2; D remains unclear. CDR1 is SGHDT, CDR2 YYEEEE, per germline. The CDR3 has 13 residues. Trimming left V 4 bases short and J 8 bases short, with 15 bases between. The CDR3: CASSLYRYGGYTF. The CDR3 DNA sequence: TGTGCCAGCAGCCTGTACAGATACGGGGGCTACACCTTC. Supplemented by reference TRBV5-6 and TRBJ1-2, the full variable domain reads DAGVTQSPTHLIKTRGQQVTLRCSPKSGHDTVSWYQQALGQGPQFIFQYYEEEERQRGNFPDRFSGHQFPNYSSELNVNALLLGDSALYLCASSLYRYGGYTFGSGTRLTVV.

The chain joins TRBV28 to TRBJ1-5, with TRBD1 identical over 8 bases. The CDR3 length is 15 residues. The J segment lost 0 bases and the V segment lost 10 bases, leaving 8 bases of the junction unmatched. From germline, CDR1 is MDHEN and CDR2 SYDVKM. The CDR3, as DNA: TGTGCCACCACGACAGGGGACCTTAGCAATCAGCCCCAGCATTTT. It translates to CATTTGDLSNQPQHF.

CDR3 DNA: TGTGCCAGCAGCAGGGACACCTACGAGCAGTACTTC. Protein product: CASSRDTYEQYF. V and J are TRBV28 and TRBJ2-7; D might be TRBD1 (6 bases). Trimming shortened V by 6 bases and J by 2 bases, and 8 bases separated the two germline ends. Germline V gene data show CDR1 as MDHEN and CDR2 as SYDVKM. This CDR3 comprises 12 residues.

This clone was recorded a few times. J is TRBJ2-1 and V is TRBV27, with 11 nucleotides matching TRBD2. CDR3 length: 16 amino acids. Per germline, CDR1 MNHEY and CDR2 SMNVEV (reference sequence). V lost 3 bases and J lost 7; bases outside the gene matches: 8. The CDR3: CASSLVAGGPGNEQFF. The DNA of the CDR3 is TGTGCCAGCAGTTTGGTAGCGGGGGGGCCAGGGAATGAGCAGTTCTTC.

This clone occurred a few times. The chain carries TRBV27 and TRBJ1-2, with TRBD1 as a possible D gene (5 bases). Germline-derived CDR1 and CDR2 are MNHEY and SMNVEV (reference sequence). This CDR3 is built from 14 residues. Trimming left V 2 bases short and J 3 bases short, with 10 bases between. The CDR3 nucleotides are TGTGCCAGCAGTTTACTTGGGGGGTACTATGGCTACACCTTC. Its protein is CASSLLGGYYGYTF.

The rearrangement joins TRBV28 to TRBJ2-7; D is perhaps TRBD2 (5 bases). The CDR3 contains 16 residues. The V end was cut by 2 bases, the J end by 2 bases, with 16 bases between. Germline V gene data show CDR1 as MDHEN and CDR2 as SYDVKM. The CDR3 region is CASSLALMGAAYEQYF. The CDR3 DNA sequence: TGTGCCAGCAGTTTAGCCCTTATGGGAGCCGCCTACGAGCAGTACTTC.

The chain uses TRBV28 and TRBJ1-1, with D unresolved. V shed 1 base and J shed 2 bases, with 14 bases lying between them. The CDR3 spans 16 residues. Germline lookup yields CDR1 MDHEN and CDR2 SYDVKM. The CDR3 loop reads CASSLYGWGGNTEAFF. In DNA form, the CDR3 reads TGTGCCAGCAGTTTATACGGATGGGGAGGAAACACTGAAGCTTTCTTT.

This clone is classed as hyperexpanded. This chain joins TRBV13 and TRBJ2-5; D perhaps matches TRBD2 (5 bases). The CDR3 extends over 15 amino acids. V lost 4 bases, J lost 2 bases, and 14 bases lay in between. Germline-derived CDR1 and CDR2 are PRHDT and FYEKMQ (reference sequence). DNA for the CDR3: TGTGCCAGCAGCTCCGCCGGGATAGATCAAGAGACCCAGTACTTC. It codes for CASSSAGIDQETQYF. The variable domain in full, completed from reference TRBV13 and TRBJ2-5, reads AAGVIQSPRHLIKEKRETATLKCYPIPRHDTVYWYQQGPGQDPQFLISFYEKMQSDKGSIPDRFSAQQFSDYHSELNMSSLELGDSALYFCASSSAGIDQETQYFGPGTRLLVL.

The chain has TRBV6-5 and TRBJ2-7; D ambiguous. This CDR3 is built from 14 residues. The germline V gene has CDR1 MNHEY and CDR2 SVGAGI. Trimming left V 2 bases short and J 0 bases short, with 8 bases between. This CDR3 reads CASSYGRTSYEQYF. The CDR3 nucleotides are TGTGCCAGCAGTTACGGACGCACCTCCTACGAGCAGTACTTC.

By its share, this clone is medium-sized. The chain carries TRBV7-8 and TRBJ2-1; D gene uncertain. Germline CDR1 SGHVS, CDR2 FQNEAQ. V lost 1 base and J lost 0, with 4 bases in between. The CDR3 is 14 residues long. CDR3 residues: CASSLDSSYNEQFF. CDR3 nucleotide sequence: TGTGCCAGCAGCTTAGATAGCTCCTACAATGAGCAGTTCTTC.

The rearrangement uses TRBV10-3 and TRBJ1-1; the D gene is possibly TRBD1 (5 bases). V dropped 5 bases and J dropped 0 bases, with 13 bases sitting between them. Germline V gene sequence: CDR1 ENHRY, CDR2 SYGVKD. The CDR3 length is 15 residues. Written as DNA, the CDR3 is TGTGCCATCAGTACTTTCGACAGATTGAACACTGAAGCTTTCTTT. This encodes CAISTFDRLNTEAFF.

The chain is built from TRBV5-6 and TRBJ2-1, with 7 bases aligning to TRBD2. The germline gives CDR1 SGHDT, CDR2 YYEEEE. The CDR3 sequence is 16 residues long. J lost 2 bases, V lost 0 bases, and 5 bases had no gene match. In DNA form, the CDR3 reads TGTGCCAGCAGCTTGGCCGGGGAGGGCCCCTACAATGAGCAGTTCTTC. Amino acid sequence: CASSLAGEGPYNEQFF.

The chain couples TRBV5-8 to TRBJ2-3, with 7 bases identical to TRBD2. The ends lost 0 bases at V and 3 bases at J; junction bases unmatched: 13. The CDR3 is 18 amino acids. The germline V gene encodes CDR1 SGHTS and CDR2 YDEGEE. For the CDR3, the DNA is TGTGCCAGCAGCTTGGGGCTAGCGGAATACGTGGAAACAGATACGCAGTATTTT. Protein: CASSLGLAEYVETDTQYF.

This chain uses TRBV28 with TRBJ2-7, with TRBD2 matching 8 bases. Germline V CDR1 and CDR2: MDHEN, SYDVKM. The CDR3 is made up of 16 amino acids. With V trimmed by 3 bases and J by 0 bases, 7 bases remained unmatched. This CDR3 reads CASSFHPGRASYEQYF. The CDR3 DNA reads TGTGCCAGCAGTTTTCACCCCGGGAGGGCCTCCTACGAGCAGTACTTC.

The rearrangement joins TRBV6-1 to TRBJ1-1; possible D gene TRBD1, 6 bases. V lost 0 bases to trimming and J lost 5 bases, with 19 bases between them. CDR3 length: 17 residues. CDR1 is MNHNS, CDR2 SASEGT, per germline. The DNA of the CDR3 is TGTGCCAGCAGTGAAGCTATGGGGGGCGAGATAGGAACTGAAGCTTTCTTT. Translated: CASSEAMGGEIGTEAFF.

This clone was detected a few times. The V and J genes are TRBV30 and TRBJ1-5, with 7 positions matching TRBD1. The CDR3 has 15 residues. The trim removed 2 bases at V and 7 bases at J, leaving 11 bases unmatched. Germline CDR1 is GTSNPN and CDR2 is SVGIG (reference sequence). The CDR3 DNA is TGTGCCTGGAGTTCTGGGACAGCCCAGGGGCAGCCCCAGCATTTT. It codes for CAWSSGTAQGQPQHF.

This chain joins TRBV7-6 and TRBJ2-1, with D perhaps matching TRBD1 (7 bases). The CDR3 loop spans 15 amino acids. V was clipped by 5 bases and J by 5 bases, with 16 bases between them. Germline CDR1 SGHVS, CDR2 FNYEAQ. CDR3 region: CASSAGRGDNNEQFF. CDR3 nucleotides: TGTGCCAGCAGCGCAGGCAGGGGGGATAACAATGAGCAGTTCTTC.

V and J are TRBV4-1 and TRBJ2-1, with a possible D match to TRBD2 (7 bases). The germline CDR1 and CDR2 sequences are MGHRA and YSYEKL. The CDR3 runs to 13 residues. V was cut by 4 bases and J by 9 bases, with 13 bases left in between. CDR3 sequence reads: CASSRYGGAEQFF. DNA of the CDR3: TGCGCCAGCAGCCGTTATGGGGGGGCTGAGCAGTTCTTC.

The chain couples TRBV5-1 to TRBJ2-6; D is unclear. CDR1 and CDR2 from the germline V gene are SGHRS and YFSETQ. Trimming took 8 bases from V and 0 from J, leaving 9 bases between them. The length of the CDR3 is 14 residues. DNA for the CDR3: TGCGCCAGTAACCCAGCCTCTGGGGCCAACGTCCTGACTTTC. It codes for CASNPASGANVLTF.

The V and J genes are TRBV4-1 and TRBJ2-7; D tentatively reads TRBD1 or TRBD2 (5 bases each). The CDR3 is 15 amino acids. CDR1 is MGHRA and CDR2 is YSYEKL in the germline V gene. V gave up 4 bases and J gave up 4 bases, with 17 bases separating them. CDR3 nucleotide sequence: TGCGCCAGCAGCCCTCTGATAGAGGGGCCGTACGAGCAGTACTTC. Translating gives CASSPLIEGPYEQYF.

This chain joins TRBV5-6 and TRBJ1-2; 7 bases map to TRBD1. Germline assignment: CDR1 SGHDT and CDR2 YYEEEE. The ends lost 5 bases at V and 5 bases at J; junction bases unmatched: 6. The CDR3 extends over 13 amino acids. The CDR3 here is CASSQGGIYGYTF. The DNA for the CDR3 is TGTGCCAGCAGTCAGGGGGGGATTTATGGCTACACCTTC.

The DNA of the CDR3 is TGTGCCAGCAGCTCTCAGCCTAGCGGGAGGGCAAGTTTTGCAGATACGCAGTATTTT. Its protein product is CASSSQPSGRASFADTQYF. The chain has TRBV7-6 and TRBJ2-3; TRBD2 matches at 12 bases. After removal of 4 bases from V and 4 bases from J, the junction contained 15 bases not matched to a gene. Germline assignment: CDR1 SGHVS and CDR2 FNYEAQ. CDR3 length: 19 amino acids.

Points on this clone: At one end, the junction sequence differs from germline, possibly due to a read error. The chain couples TRBV11-3 to TRBJ2-6; D call uncertain. The CDR3 covers 18 residues. Germline V gene data show CDR1 as SGHNT and CDR2 as YENEEA. CDR3 in DNA: TGTGCCAGCAGCCACAGTTCCGTCTCGACAAAGTCGGGCCAACGTCCTGCTTTC. It translates to CASSHSSVSTKSGQRPAF.

In this sample, this clone turned up a few times. The V gene is TRBV29-1, the J gene TRBJ1-2; D ambiguous. V gave up 4 bases and J gave up 2 bases, with 17 bases separating them. The CDR3 totals 15 residues. Germline assignment: CDR1 SQVTM and CDR2 ANQGSEA. The CDR3 DNA is TGCAGCGTTGGTTTATTATTGGTGGAGAACTATGGCTACACCTTC. Encoded protein: CSVGLLLVENYGYTF. Looking up the rest from reference TRBV29-1 and TRBJ1-2 gives the full variable domain: SAVISQKPSRDICQRGTSLTIQCQVDSQVTMMFWYRQQPGQSLTLIATANQGSEATYESGFVIDKFPISRPNLTFSTLTVSNMSPEDSSIYLCSVGLLLVENYGYTFGSGTRLTVV.

The J gene is TRBJ2-7, the V gene TRBV7-9; TRBD2 matches 11 bases. The CDR3 sequence is 15 residues long. Germline-derived CDR1 and CDR2 are SEHNR and FQNEAQ (reference sequence). The J segment lost 2 bases and the V segment lost 5 bases, leaving 5 bases of the junction unmatched. CDR3 in amino acids: CASSPTSGSPYEQYF. DNA of the CDR3: TGTGCCAGCAGCCCAACTAGCGGGAGTCCCTACGAGCAGTACTTC.

The genes are TRBV5-1 and TRBJ2-3, with 14 bases matching TRBD2. Germline CDR1 SGHRS, CDR2 YFSETQ. Unmatched junction bases numbered 4, after V lost 0 bases and J lost 4 bases. There are 17 residues in the CDR3. CDR3 sequence reads: CASSLDGTSGSSDTQYF. CDR3 DNA sequence: TGCGCCAGCAGCTTGGACGGGACTAGCGGGAGCTCAGATACGCAGTATTTT.